This T cell receptor (beta chain) was captured by sequencing in a study of Graves' ophthalmopathy and Graves' hyperthyroidism. The CDR3 extends over 14 amino acids. Germline CDR1 is WSHSY and CDR2 is SAAADI. With 7 bases clipped from V and 7 bases from J, the junction kept 7 bases outside the gene matches. At least ten counts were recorded for this clonotype. Amplified material comprised TCR beta CDR3 regions derived from RNA transcripts. Second-round multiplex PCR came after a first-round RT-PCR that employed HTBI primers. TCRdb re-called the multiplex PCR reads through MiXCR, storing one row per CDR3 protein. This sample has approximately 640,000 distinct CDR3 sequences, with about 40% found just once.

The clonotype comes from an adult man with Graves' ophthalmopathy. The chain couples TRBV10-2 to TRBJ2-2; 9 bases are a match to TRBD2. The material sequenced was peripheral blood. The CDR3 DNA is TGCGCCAGCAAGGATAGCGGGAGTGTCGGGGAGCTGTTTTTT. Translating gives CASKDSGSVGELFF.